Below, 27 T cell receptor beta chains from the same sample are listed, as sequenced in a study of quantifying T cell responses using KT2 cells. Background on the study: TCR alpha and beta constant-region primers primed reverse transcription of RNA.

A single-stranded UMI oligo with SP2 sequence was ligated to cDNA 3' ends. An equimolar mix of RC1.1 and RC1.2 primed the beta chain across TRBC1 and TRBC2. TCRdb ran MiXCR on the UMI-ligation and nested PCR reads and lists one entry per CDR3 protein. The data show fewer than 60,000 distinct CDR3 sequences, around a tenth seen once. Material for sequencing was PBMCs spiked with cells of the T cell clone KT2. Receptors originate from a human donor.

This clonotype was seen at least ten times. The chain joins TRBV4-1 to TRBJ2-1; D call uncertain. Germline CDR1 and CDR2: MGHRA and YSYEKL. The V gene lost 1 base and the J gene lost 9 bases, with 7 bases spanning the gap. The CDR3 is 12 amino acids. The CDR3 loop reads CASSQVSAEQFF. CDR3 coding DNA: TGCGCCAGCAGCCAAGTTTCCGCTGAGCAGTTCTTC.

The chain carries TRBV5-5 and TRBJ2-2; 7 bases fit TRBD2. V lost 4 bases, J lost 4 bases, and 13 bases stayed unmatched. This CDR3 comprises 17 residues. CDR1 SGHKS and CDR2 YYEKEE come from the germline V gene (reference sequence). The CDR3 spells CASSQIMAGDGTGELFF. DNA for the CDR3: TGTGCCAGCAGCCAAATTATGGCGGGAGACGGCACCGGGGAGCTGTTTTTT. Filled out from reference TRBV5-5 and TRBJ2-2, the complete variable domain reads DAGVTQSPTHLIKTRGQQVTLRCSPISGHKSVSWYQQVLGQGPQFIFQYYEKEERGRGNFPDRFSARQFPNYSSELNVNALLLGDSALYLCASSQIMAGDGTGELFFGEGSRLTVL.

This clonotype occurred many times. Here the CDR3 DNA reads TGTGCCAGCAAAATCAAGGGGAGTCGCTACAATGAGCAGTTCTTC. Protein product: CASKIKGSRYNEQFF. The chain recombines TRBV6-2 or TRBV6-3 with TRBJ2-1; TRBD1 or TRBD2 may be the D gene (5 bases each). Looked up from germline, CDR1 is MNHEY and CDR2 is SVGEGT. There are 15 residues in the CDR3. V lost 7 bases, J lost 3 bases, and 16 bases lay in between.

This clonotype was counted many times. The chain uses TRBV4-3 and TRBJ1-2, with 7 positions matching TRBD1. Germline CDR1 and CDR2: LGHNA and YSLEER. The V gene end was trimmed by 2 bases and the J gene end by 3 bases; junction bases not matched to a gene: 3. The CDR3 consists of 14 residues. CDR3 region: CASSQRQGDYGYTF. CDR3 DNA: TGCGCCAGCAGCCAAAGACAGGGCGACTATGGCTACACCTTC.

This clonotype was counted at least ten times. The gene calls are TRBV7-9 and TRBJ2-5, with TRBD1 matching 9 bases. Germline CDR1 and CDR2: SEHNR and FQNEAQ (reference sequence). V shed 4 bases and J 5 bases; nucleotides not matched to a gene: 8. The CDR3 loop spans 15 amino acids. The CDR3 nucleotides read TGTGCCAGCAGCTCGGTCGGGACAGGGAAGGAGACCCAGTACTTC. It yields the protein CASSSVGTGKETQYF.

This clonotype has more than one count but fewer than ten. V is TRBV19 and J is TRBJ1-2, with 9 bases that match TRBD1. The trim removed 4 bases at V and 5 bases at J, leaving 11 bases unmatched. CDR1 LNHDA and CDR2 SQIVND come from the germline V gene (reference sequence). CDR3 size: 16 residues. CDR3 bases: TGTGCCAGTAGTACAAAATTTACAGGGGGCGTGTATGGCTACACCTTC. Translation gives CASSTKFTGGVYGYTF.

This clonotype has a handful of counts. The chain carries TRBV11-1 and TRBJ2-4, with TRBD1 identical over 7 bases. The CDR3 has 16 residues. V lost 5 bases and J lost 3; bases outside the gene matches: 10. Germline V gene sequence: CDR1 SGHAT, CDR2 FQDESV (reference sequence). The CDR3 DNA reads TGTGCCAGCAGCAAGACGACAGGGCGAGGCAAAAACATTCAGTACTTC. Residues: CASSKTTGRGKNIQYF.

This chain uses TRBV19 with TRBJ1-2, with D maybe TRBD1 (5 bases). The V end was cut by 5 bases, the J end by 2 bases, with 18 bases between. From germline, CDR1 is LNHDA and CDR2 SQIVND (reference sequence). The CDR3 spans 16 residues. CDR3 DNA: TGTGCCAGTAGTCCCATGCCGGGACTGATCAACTATGGCTACACCTTC. This translates into CASSPMPGLINYGYTF.

This clonotype has a handful of counts. This chain links TRBV5-1 with TRBJ1-5; D is unresolved. CDR3 length: 13 residues. V dropped 1 base and J dropped 10 bases, with 12 bases sitting between them. CDR1 is SGHRS, CDR2 YFSETQ, per germline. The CDR3 bases are TGCGCCAGCAGCTTGATCTTTGGTTTACCCCAGCATTTT. Translating it yields CASSLIFGLPQHF.

The rearrangement uses TRBV7-2 and TRBJ1-4; weak D call: TRBD1 (6 bases). With 5 bases removed from V and 7 bases from J, the gap between germline ends came to 14 bases. Germline-derived CDR1 and CDR2 are SGHTA and FQGNSA. CDR3 length equals 14 residues. DNA for the CDR3: TGTGCCAGCAGCCTACAGGGAGGGTCTGAAAAACTGTTTTTT. Its protein product is CASSLQGGSEKLFF.

A few counts support this clonotype. The rearrangement joins TRBV2 to TRBJ1-5; TRBD1 agrees at 7 bases. CDR3 length: 15 amino acids. Germline-derived CDR1 and CDR2 are SNHLY and FYNNEI. J lost 4 bases, V lost 7 bases, and 10 bases had no gene match. In DNA, the CDR3 is TGTGCCAGCAAAGGACAGGACGTTTTTAATCAGCCCCAGCATTTT. It encodes CASKGQDVFNQPQHF.

This chain uses TRBV6-5 with TRBJ1-1; D is unclear. V shed 1 base and J shed 6 bases, with 6 bases lying between them. This CDR3 is built from 12 residues. Germline CDR1 MNHEY, CDR2 SVGAGI. The CDR3 region is CASSYLGSEAFF. The CDR3 DNA is TGTGCCAGCAGTTACTTGGGATCTGAAGCTTTCTTT.

This clonotype was recorded a few times. This chain uses TRBV7-8 with TRBJ2-1; D is undetermined. Trimming pared 7 bases from V and 0 bases from J, leaving 13 bases between. The CDR3 extends over 15 amino acids. CDR1 and CDR2 from the germline V gene are SGHVS and FQNEAQ. CDR3 sequence (DNA): TGTGCCAGCAACAAGAAGGAGAGCTCCTACAATGAGCAGTTCTTC. Protein product: CASNKKESSYNEQFF.

In this sample, this clonotype turned up a few times. V usage is TRBV3-1 and J usage is TRBJ1-1, with a tentative D call TRBD1 (6 bases). The CDR3 is 17 residues long. The V gene's germline CDR1 is LGHDT and CDR2 YNNKEL (reference sequence). The V end was cut by 1 base, the J end by 0 bases, with 15 bases between. The CDR3 nucleotides read TGTGCCAGCAGCCAAGGGACAGTCAATTCCATGAACACTGAAGCTTTCTTT. It is translated as CASSQGTVNSMNTEAFF. The full variable domain, in which reference TRBV3-1 and TRBJ1-1 provide the parts outside the CDR3, is DTAVSQTPKYLVTQMGNDKSIKCEQNLGHDTMYWYKQDSKKFLKIMFSYNNKELIINETVPNRFSPKSPDKAHLNLHINSLELGDSAVYFCASSQGTVNSMNTEAFFGQGTRLTVV.

The chain carries TRBV7-8 and TRBJ2-7; 10 positions agree with TRBD1. This CDR3 region has 17 residues. The germline CDR1 and CDR2 sequences are SGHVS and FQNEAQ. The ends lost 0 bases at V and 1 base at J; junction bases unmatched: 6. The CDR3 sequence is CASSLAWGQGTSYEQYF. As DNA, the CDR3 is TGTGCCAGCAGCTTAGCGTGGGGACAGGGGACTTCCTACGAGCAGTACTTC.

This clonotype was seen at least ten times. The chain uses TRBV18 and TRBJ2-3, with TRBD1 matching over 7 bases. The germline V gene has CDR1 KGHSH and CDR2 LQKENI. This CDR3 has 15 residues. V was pared by 6 bases and J by 2 bases, with 8 bases of the junction left unmatched. The chain's CDR3 is CASSSQGQNTDTQYF. CDR3 in DNA: TGTGCCAGCTCCTCACAGGGACAGAACACAGATACGCAGTATTTT.

The table lists this clonotype with a few counts. The chain has TRBV6-4 and TRBJ2-2; TRBD1 agrees at 10 bases. The V gene's germline CDR1 is MRHNA and CDR2 SNTAGT. J lost 4 bases, V lost 0 bases, and 2 bases had no gene match. The CDR3 has 16 residues. CDR3 coding DNA: TGTGCCAGCAGTGACTCGACAGGGGGCATCACCGGGGAGCTGTTTTTT. Protein sequence: CASSDSTGGITGELFF.

This clonotype was found many times. The genes are TRBV9 and TRBJ2-4; possible D gene TRBD1, 5 bases. This CDR3 has 17 residues. Trimming took off 4 bases at V and 0 bases at J, with 17 bases between the two ends. Per the germline V gene, CDR1 is SGDLS and CDR2 is YYNGEE. CDR3 region: CASSPSGALLAKNIQYF. The CDR3 bases are TGTGCCAGCAGCCCTAGTGGGGCTCTATTAGCCAAAAACATTCAGTACTTC.

This clonotype was observed at least ten times. The chain links TRBV6-6 to TRBJ1-1, with D unclear. Germline V gives CDR1 MNHNY, CDR2 SVGAGI (reference sequence). The CDR3 covers 15 residues. Trimming pared 3 bases from V and 1 base from J, leaving 12 bases between. DNA for the CDR3: TGTGCCAGCAGTTATAACGGGCCGAAGAACACTGAAGCTTTCTTT. Encoded protein: CASSYNGPKNTEAFF.

This clonotype was seen many times. CDR3 nucleotides: TGTGCCAGCAGCAGGGACTACAATGAGCAGTTCTTC. Translating it yields CASSRDYNEQFF. The chain is built from TRBV6-5 and TRBJ2-1, with a tentative D call TRBD1 (5 bases). The V and J ends lost 6 bases and 3 bases respectively, with 6 bases between them. The germline V gene encodes CDR1 MNHEY and CDR2 SVGAGI. The CDR3 is made up of 12 amino acids.

This clonotype was seen many times. The V gene is TRBV9, the J gene TRBJ1-2; 9 bases fit TRBD1. This CDR3 has 15 residues. V shed 0 bases, J shed 7 bases, and the junction held 7 bases outside the gene matches. CDR1 and CDR2 from the germline V gene are SGDLS and YYNGEE. The CDR3 loop reads CASSVGQEDRGGYTF. The CDR3, as DNA: TGTGCCAGCAGCGTAGGACAAGAGGACAGGGGTGGCTACACCTTC.

The chain carries TRBV18 and TRBJ1-5; 8 nucleotides align to TRBD1. V lost 4 bases to trimming and J lost 2 bases; unmatched junction nucleotides: 7. Germline V gene data show CDR1 as KGHSH and CDR2 as LQKENI. The CDR3 spans 16 residues. The DNA for the CDR3 is TGTGCCAGCTCACGACAGGGGCGATCCGGCAATCAGCCCCAGCATTTT. Its protein is CASSRQGRSGNQPQHF.

V usage is TRBV6-5 and J usage is TRBJ1-6; 7 nucleotides align to TRBD1. The trim removed 2 bases at V and 7 bases at J, leaving 8 bases unmatched. Germline CDR1 is MNHEY and CDR2 is SVGAGI. CDR3 length: 16 amino acids. As DNA, the CDR3 is TGTGCCAGCAGTTACAGGGGAGGGGGCCGCAATTCACCCCTCCACTTT. Residues: CASSYRGGGRNSPLHF.

This clonotype was seen a handful of times. CDR3 sequence reads: CASSPTRSGANVLTF. The CDR3 bases are TGTGCCAGCAGCCCGACTAGGTCTGGGGCCAACGTCCTGACTTTC. The chain is built from TRBV7-9 and TRBJ2-6; D is perhaps TRBD2 (6 bases). The CDR3 covers 15 residues. Germline CDR1 is SEHNR and CDR2 is FQNEAQ (reference sequence). Trimming left V 5 bases short and J 1 base short, with 9 bases between.

This clonotype has at least ten counts. V gene TRBV5-1 combines with J gene TRBJ2-2; D is perhaps TRBD1 (6 bases). The CDR3 sequence is 15 residues long. In germline, CDR1 is SGHRS, CDR2 YFSETQ. V dropped 2 bases and J dropped 2 bases, with 10 bases sitting between them. CDR3 DNA: TGCGCCAGCAGCTTCTTACAGGGAAACACCGGGGAGCTGTTTTTT. Amino acid sequence: CASSFLQGNTGELFF.

This clonotype was detected many times. This chain uses TRBV7-8 with TRBJ2-3, with 7 bases matching TRBD2. Germline V gives CDR1 SGHVS, CDR2 FQNEAQ. J gave up 2 bases and V 5 bases, and 10 bases lay outside the gene matches. CDR3 length equals 16 residues. The CDR3 coding sequence is TGTGCCAGCAGCGAGGGACTACGGGATATCACAGATACGCAGTATTTT. Its translation: CASSEGLRDITDTQYF. Drawing the rest from reference TRBV7-8 and TRBJ2-3, the complete variable domain is GAGVSQSPRYKVAKRGQDVALRCDPISGHVSLFWYQQALGQGPEFLTYFQNEAQLDKSGLPSDRFFAERPEGSVSTLKIQRTQQEDSAVYLCASSEGLRDITDTQYFGPGTRLTVL.

The J gene is TRBJ2-1, the V gene TRBV28; D gene uncertain. The CDR3 runs to 12 residues. CDR1 is MDHEN, CDR2 SYDVKM, per germline. V was trimmed by 8 bases and J by 2 bases, leaving 7 bases between them. The CDR3 region is CASFTAYNEQFF. For the CDR3, the DNA is TGTGCCAGCTTCACGGCCTACAATGAGCAGTTCTTC.